This entry describes one T cell receptor (beta chain). The antigen is undetermined. The protocol was immunoSEQ multiplex PCR, while the TCRdb copy is restricted to in-frame clones and leaves out a portion. The sample lists about 24,000 clones, about four fifths occurring once. The data derive from a study of a mutant IDH1 vaccine in newly diagnosed glioma. Study summary: The sex distribution of treated patients was around 60% male and roughly 40% female, with a mean age of 40.4 years. The earlier regimen, radiotherapy, temozolomide, or both, was most often both. Visit timing is recorded as week 35 for V12 and week 47 for V13.

V lost 1 base to trimming and J lost 0 bases, with 19 bases between them. This CDR3 comprises 18 residues. CDR1 is LNHDA and CDR2 is SQIVND in the germline V gene (reference sequence). Regarding time point: week 47, end of study. Doses consisted of 300 ug of mutant IDH1 20-mer peptide each, paired with topical imiquimod. The receptor was derived from a man aged 40-55 years with glioma. The chain joins TRBV19 to TRBJ2-7; D is possibly TRBD2 (6 bases). Sequenced material: PBMCs, taken from a glioma patient whose treatment included an IDH1 peptide vaccine. The CDR3 bases are TGTGCCAGTAGTATAGTCTTGTCTACTAGCCGTAACTCCTACGAGCAGTACTTC. It translates to CASSIVLSTSRNSYEQYF.